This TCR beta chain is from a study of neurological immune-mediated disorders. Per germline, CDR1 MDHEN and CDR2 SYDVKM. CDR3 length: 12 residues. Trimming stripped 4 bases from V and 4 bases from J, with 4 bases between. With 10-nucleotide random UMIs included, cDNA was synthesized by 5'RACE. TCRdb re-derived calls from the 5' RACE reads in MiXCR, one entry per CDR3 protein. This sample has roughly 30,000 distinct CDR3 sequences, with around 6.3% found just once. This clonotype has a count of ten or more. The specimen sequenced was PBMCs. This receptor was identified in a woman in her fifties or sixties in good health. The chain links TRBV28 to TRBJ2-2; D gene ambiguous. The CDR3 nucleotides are TGTGCCAGCAGTTCATTCACCGGGGAGCTGTTTTTT. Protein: CASSSFTGELFF.